This T cell receptor beta chain was captured in a study of graft-versus-host responses after intestinal transplantation. V shed 0 bases, J shed 8 bases, and the junction held 4 bases outside the gene matches. This CDR3 contains 16 residues. Germline loops: CDR1 SGHVS, CDR2 FQNEAQ. This table comes from immunoSEQ multiplex PCR, and its TCRdb copy is limited to in-frame clones, with some not included. The table lists approximately 16,000 clones, around 82% of them singletons, with about 6.1% in the top ten. Lymphocytes from graft epithelium and lamina propria were isolated. Source: ileum tissue, taken 17 days after transplant. This sequence was found in a human patient who received an intestinal transplant, so some T cells may come from the graft donor. The rearrangement joins TRBV7-8 to TRBJ1-6, with 10 bases matching TRBD1. This CDR3 reads CASSLALGTGDSPLHF. The CDR3 DNA reads TGTGCCAGCAGCTTAGCGCTCGGGACAGGGGATTCACCCCTCCACTTT.